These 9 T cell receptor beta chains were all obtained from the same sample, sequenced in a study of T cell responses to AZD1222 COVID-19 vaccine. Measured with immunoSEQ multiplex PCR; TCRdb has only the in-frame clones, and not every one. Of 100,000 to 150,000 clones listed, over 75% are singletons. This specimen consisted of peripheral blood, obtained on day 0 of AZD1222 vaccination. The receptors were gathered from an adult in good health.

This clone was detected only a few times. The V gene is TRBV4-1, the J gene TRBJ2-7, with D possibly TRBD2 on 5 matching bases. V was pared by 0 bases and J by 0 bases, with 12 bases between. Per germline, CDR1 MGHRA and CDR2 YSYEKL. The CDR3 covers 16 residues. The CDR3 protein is CASSQEPSLSSYEQYF. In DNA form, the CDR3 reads TGCGCCAGCAGCCAAGAACCTAGCCTCAGCTCCTACGAGCAGTACTTC.

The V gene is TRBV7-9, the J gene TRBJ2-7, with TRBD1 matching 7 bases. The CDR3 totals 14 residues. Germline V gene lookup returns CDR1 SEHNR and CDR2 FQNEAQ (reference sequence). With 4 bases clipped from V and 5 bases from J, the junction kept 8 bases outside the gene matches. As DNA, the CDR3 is TGTGCCAGCAGCTCGCTTGGGACAGTAAACGAGCAGTACTTC. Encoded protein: CASSSLGTVNEQYF.

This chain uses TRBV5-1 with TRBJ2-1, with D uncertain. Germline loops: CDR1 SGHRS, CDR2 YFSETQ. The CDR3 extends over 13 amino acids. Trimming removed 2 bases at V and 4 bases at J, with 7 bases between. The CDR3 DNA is TGCGCCAGCAGCTTCGACGGGTACAATGAGCAGTTCTTC. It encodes CASSFDGYNEQFF. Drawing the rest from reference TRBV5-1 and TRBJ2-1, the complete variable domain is KAGVTQTPRYLIKTRGQQVTLSCSPISGHRSVSWYQQTPGQGLQFLFEYFSETQRNKGNFPGRFSGRQFSNSRSEMNVSTLELGDSALYLCASSFDGYNEQFFGPGTRLTVL.

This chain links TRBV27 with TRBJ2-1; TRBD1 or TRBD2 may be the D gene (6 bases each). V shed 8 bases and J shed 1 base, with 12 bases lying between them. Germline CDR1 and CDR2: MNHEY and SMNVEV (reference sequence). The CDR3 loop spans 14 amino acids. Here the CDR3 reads CASQTGASYNEQFF. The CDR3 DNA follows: TGTGCCAGCCAGACGGGGGCATCCTACAATGAGCAGTTCTTC.

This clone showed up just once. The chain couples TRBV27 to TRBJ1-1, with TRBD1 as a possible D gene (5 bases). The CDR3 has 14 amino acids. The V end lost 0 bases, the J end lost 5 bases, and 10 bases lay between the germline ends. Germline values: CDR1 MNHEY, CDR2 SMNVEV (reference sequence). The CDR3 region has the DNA TGTGCCAGCAGTTTATCGCCAGGGACGACTGAAGCTTTCTTT. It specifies CASSLSPGTTEAFF.

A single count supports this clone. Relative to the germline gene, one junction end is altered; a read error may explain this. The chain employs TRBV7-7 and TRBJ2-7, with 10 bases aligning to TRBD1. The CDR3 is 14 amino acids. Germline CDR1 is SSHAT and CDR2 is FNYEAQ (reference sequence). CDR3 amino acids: CASSPGTGVYEQYF. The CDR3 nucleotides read TGTGCTAGCAGCCCCGGGACAGGGGTATACGAGCAGTACTTC.

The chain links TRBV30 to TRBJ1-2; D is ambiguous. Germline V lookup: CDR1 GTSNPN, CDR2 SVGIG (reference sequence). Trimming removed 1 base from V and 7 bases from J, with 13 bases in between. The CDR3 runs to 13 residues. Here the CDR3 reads CAWSEPGFAGYTF. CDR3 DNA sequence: TGTGCCTGGAGTGAGCCGGGGTTTGCTGGCTACACCTTC.

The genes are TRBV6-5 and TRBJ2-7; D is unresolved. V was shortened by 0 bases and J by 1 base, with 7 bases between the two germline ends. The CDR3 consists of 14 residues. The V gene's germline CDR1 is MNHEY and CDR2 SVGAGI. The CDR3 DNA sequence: TGTGCCAGCAGTTACTCTTCCACTTCCTACGAGCAGTACTTC. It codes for CASSYSSTSYEQYF.

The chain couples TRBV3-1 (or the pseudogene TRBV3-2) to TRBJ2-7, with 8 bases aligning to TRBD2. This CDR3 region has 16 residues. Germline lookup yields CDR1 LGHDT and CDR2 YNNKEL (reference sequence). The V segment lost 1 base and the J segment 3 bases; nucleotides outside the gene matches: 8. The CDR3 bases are TGTGCCAGCAGCCAAGGAAAGCGGGGGCTTCTCTACGAGCAGTACTTC. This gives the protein CASSQGKRGLLYEQYF.